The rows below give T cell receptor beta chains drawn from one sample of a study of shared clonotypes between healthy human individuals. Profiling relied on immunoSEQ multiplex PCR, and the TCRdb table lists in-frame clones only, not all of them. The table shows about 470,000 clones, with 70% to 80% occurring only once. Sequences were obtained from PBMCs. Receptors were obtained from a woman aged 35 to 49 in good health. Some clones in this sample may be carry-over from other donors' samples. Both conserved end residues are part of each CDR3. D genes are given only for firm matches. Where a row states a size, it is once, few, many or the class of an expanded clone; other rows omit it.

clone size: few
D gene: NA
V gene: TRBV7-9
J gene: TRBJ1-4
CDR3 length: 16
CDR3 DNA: TGTGCCAGCAGCTTACCCCCGGAACAGGTTAATGAAAAACTGTTTTTT
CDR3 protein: CASSLPPEQVNEKLFF

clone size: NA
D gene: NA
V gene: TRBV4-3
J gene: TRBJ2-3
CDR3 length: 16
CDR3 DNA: TGCGCCAGCAGCCAAGATCCGGGCGGTTTCACAGATACGCAGTATTTT
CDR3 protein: CASSQDPGGFTDTQYF

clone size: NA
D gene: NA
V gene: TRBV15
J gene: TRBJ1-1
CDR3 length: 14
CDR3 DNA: TGTGCCACCAGCAGCAGGCAGGGCCACACTGAAGCTTTCTTT
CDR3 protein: CATSSRQGHTEAFF

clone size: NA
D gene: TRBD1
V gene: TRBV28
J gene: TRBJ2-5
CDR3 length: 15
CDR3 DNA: TGTGCCAGCAGGCCCACAGGGGTTGGGAAAGAGACCCAGTACTTC
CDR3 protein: CASRPTGVGKETQYF

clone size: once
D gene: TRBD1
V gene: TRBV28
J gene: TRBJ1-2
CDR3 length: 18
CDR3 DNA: TGTGCCAGCAGTTCGCCGGGACAGGGGGCGAAAGCTAACTATGGCTACACCTTC
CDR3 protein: CASSSPGQGAKANYGYTF

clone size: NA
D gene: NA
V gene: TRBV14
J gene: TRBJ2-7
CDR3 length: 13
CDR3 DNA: TGTGCCAGCAGCCAAGCGACCTCCTACGAGCAGTACTTC
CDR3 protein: CASSQATSYEQYF

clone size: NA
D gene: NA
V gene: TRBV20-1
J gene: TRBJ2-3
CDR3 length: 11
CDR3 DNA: TGCAGTGCTCCCCGGACTTTAACGCAGTATTTT
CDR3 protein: CSAPRTLTQYF

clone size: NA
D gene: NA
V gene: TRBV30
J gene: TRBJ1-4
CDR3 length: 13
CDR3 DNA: TGTGCCGCGAGAGGGGCAGGGGAAGAAAGACTGTTTTTT
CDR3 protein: CAARGAGEERLFF

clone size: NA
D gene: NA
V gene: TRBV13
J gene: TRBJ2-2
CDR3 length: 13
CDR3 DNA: TGTGCCAGCAGCTTCCGGGACGGCGGGGAGCTGTTTTTT
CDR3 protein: CASSFRDGGELFF

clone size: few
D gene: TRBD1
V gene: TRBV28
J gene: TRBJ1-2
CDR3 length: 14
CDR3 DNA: TGTGCCAGCAGTCGACAGGGGACGAACTATGGCTACACCTTC
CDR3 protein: CASSRQGTNYGYTF

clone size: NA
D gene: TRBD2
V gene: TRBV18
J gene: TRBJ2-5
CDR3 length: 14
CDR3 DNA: TGTGCCAGCTCACCAGCCCGACTAGCGGAGACCCAGTACTTC
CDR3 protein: CASSPARLAETQYF

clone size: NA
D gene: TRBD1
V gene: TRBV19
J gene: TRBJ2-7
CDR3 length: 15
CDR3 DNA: TGTGCCAGTAGTACCGGACAGGGGGGACCTTACGAGCAGTACTTC
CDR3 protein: CASSTGQGGPYEQYF

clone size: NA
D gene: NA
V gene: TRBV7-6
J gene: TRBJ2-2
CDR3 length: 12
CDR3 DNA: TGTGCCAGCAGCTTTGGTGAGGGGGAGCTGTTTTTT
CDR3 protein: CASSFGEGELFF

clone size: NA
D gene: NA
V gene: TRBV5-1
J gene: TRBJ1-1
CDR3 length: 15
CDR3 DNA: TGCGCCAGCAGCTTGGCCGTACAGGCTAACACTGAAGCTTTCTTT
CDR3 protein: CASSLAVQANTEAFF

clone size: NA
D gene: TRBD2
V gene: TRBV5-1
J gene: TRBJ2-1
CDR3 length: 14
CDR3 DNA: TGCGCCAGCAAGGTGATAGCGGGAGACAATGAGCAGTTCTTC
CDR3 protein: CASKVIAGDNEQFF

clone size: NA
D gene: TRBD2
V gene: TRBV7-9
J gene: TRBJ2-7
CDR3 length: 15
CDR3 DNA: TGTGCCAGCAGCTTAGGTGCTAGCGGGGCTCGGGAGCAGTACTTC
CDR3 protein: CASSLGASGAREQYF

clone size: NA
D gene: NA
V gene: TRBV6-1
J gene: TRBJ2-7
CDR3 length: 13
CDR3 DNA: TGTGCCAGCAGTGAGAATAGTGGATACGAGCAGTACTTC
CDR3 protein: CASSENSGYEQYF

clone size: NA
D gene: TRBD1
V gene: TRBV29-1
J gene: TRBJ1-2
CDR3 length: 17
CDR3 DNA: TGCAGCGTTGAACCCGTCACAGGGACAGGGTACAGCTATGGCTACACCTTC
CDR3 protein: CSVEPVTGTGYSYGYTF

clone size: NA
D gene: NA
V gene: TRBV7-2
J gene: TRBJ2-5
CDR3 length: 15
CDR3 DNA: TGTGCCAGCAGCTTAGGGGCGACAGGTCTGGGGACCCAGTACTTC
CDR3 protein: CASSLGATGLGTQYF

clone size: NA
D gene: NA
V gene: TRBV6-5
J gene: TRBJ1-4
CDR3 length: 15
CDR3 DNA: TGTGCCAGCAGTAACTCCGCGGGGTCGGCAGAAAAACTGTTTTTT
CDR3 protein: CASSNSAGSAEKLFF

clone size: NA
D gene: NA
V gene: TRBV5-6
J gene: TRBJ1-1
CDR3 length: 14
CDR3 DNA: TGTGCCAGCAGCTGGGGCAGTAAAAACACTGAAGCTTTCTTT
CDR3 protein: CASSWGSKNTEAFF

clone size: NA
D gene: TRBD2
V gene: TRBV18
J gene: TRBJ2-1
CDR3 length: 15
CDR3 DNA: TGTGCCAGCTCACCAGAGACTAGCGGGGTCAATGAGCAGTTCTTC
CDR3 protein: CASSPETSGVNEQFF

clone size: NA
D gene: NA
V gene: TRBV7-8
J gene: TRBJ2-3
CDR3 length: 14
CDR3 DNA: TGTGCCAGCAGCTCGCAGGGGACCACAGATACGCAGTATTTT
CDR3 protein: CASSSQGTTDTQYF

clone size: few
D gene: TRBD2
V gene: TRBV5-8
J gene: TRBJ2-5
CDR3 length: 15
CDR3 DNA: TGTGCCAGCAGCTCTCGGACTAGCGCTGAGGAGACCCAGTACTTC
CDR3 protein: CASSSRTSAEETQYF

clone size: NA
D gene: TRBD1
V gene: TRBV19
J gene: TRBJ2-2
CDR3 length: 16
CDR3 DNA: TGTGCCAGTTCAACAGGGGAAAGAAAGGGGGCCGGGGAGCTGTTTTTT
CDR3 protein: CASSTGERKGAGELFF

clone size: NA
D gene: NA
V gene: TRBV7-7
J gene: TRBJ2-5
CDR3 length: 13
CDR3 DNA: TGTGCTAGCAGCCCAGGGCCAGAAGAGACCCAGTACTTC
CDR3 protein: CASSPGPEETQYF

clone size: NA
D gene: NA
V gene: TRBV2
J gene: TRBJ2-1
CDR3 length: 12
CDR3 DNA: TGTGCCAGCAGTGGAGATACAAATGAGCAGTTCTTC
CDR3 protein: CASSGDTNEQFF

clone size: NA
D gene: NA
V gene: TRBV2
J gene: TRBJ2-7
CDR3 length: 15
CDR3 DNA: TGTGCCAGCAGTGAAGGGGGAGTTCGCCCCTACGAGCAGTACTTC
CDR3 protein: CASSEGGVRPYEQYF

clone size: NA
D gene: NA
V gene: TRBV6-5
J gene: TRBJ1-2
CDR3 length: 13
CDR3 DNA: TGTGCCAGCAGCAGGACGGCCTCGTATGGCTACACCTTC
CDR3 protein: CASSRTASYGYTF

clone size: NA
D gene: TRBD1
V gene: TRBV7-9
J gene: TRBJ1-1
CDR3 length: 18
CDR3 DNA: TGTGCCAGCAGCCTTAAACCGGGACAGGGCCCGTGGGGTACTGAAGCTTTCTTT
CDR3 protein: CASSLKPGQGPWGTEAFF